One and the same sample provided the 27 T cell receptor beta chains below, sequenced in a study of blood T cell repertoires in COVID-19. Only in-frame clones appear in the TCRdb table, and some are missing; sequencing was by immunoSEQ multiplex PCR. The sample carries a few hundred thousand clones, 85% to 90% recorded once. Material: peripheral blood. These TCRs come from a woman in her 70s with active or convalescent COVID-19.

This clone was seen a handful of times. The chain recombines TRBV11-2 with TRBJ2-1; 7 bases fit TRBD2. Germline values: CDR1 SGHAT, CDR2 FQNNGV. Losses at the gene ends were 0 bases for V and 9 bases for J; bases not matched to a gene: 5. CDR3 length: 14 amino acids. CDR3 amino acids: CASSLESGRGEQFF. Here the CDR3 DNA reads TGTGCCAGCAGCTTAGAGTCTGGGAGGGGTGAGCAGTTCTTC.

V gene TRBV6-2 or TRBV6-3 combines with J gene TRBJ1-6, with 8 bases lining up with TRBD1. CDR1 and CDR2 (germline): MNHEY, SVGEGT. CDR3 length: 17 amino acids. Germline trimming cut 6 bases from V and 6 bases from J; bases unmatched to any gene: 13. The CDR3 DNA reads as TGTGCCAGCAGCCGAACTGGACAGGGCTCGGGTAATTCACCCCTCCACTTT. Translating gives CASSRTGQGSGNSPLHF.

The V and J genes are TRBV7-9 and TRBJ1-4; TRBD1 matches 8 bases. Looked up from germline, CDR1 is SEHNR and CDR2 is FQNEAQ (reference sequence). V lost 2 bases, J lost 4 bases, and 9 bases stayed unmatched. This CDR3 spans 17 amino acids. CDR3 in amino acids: CASSLSRGQGGNEKLFF. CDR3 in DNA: TGTGCCAGCAGCTTATCCAGGGGGCAGGGTGGTAATGAAAAACTGTTTTTT. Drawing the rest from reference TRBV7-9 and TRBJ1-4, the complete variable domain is DTGVSQNPRHKITKRGQNVTFRCDPISEHNRLYWYRQTLGQGPEFLTYFQNEAQLEKSRLLSDRFSAERPKGSFSTLEIQRTEQGDSAMYLCASSLSRGQGGNEKLFFGSGTQLSVL.

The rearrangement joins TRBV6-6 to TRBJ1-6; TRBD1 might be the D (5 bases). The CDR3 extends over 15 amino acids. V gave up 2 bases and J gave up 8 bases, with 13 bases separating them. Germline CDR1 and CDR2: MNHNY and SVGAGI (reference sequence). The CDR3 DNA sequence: TGTGCCAGCAGTTACGTGGGGGGAGGGTATTCACCCCTCCACTTT. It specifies CASSYVGGGYSPLHF.

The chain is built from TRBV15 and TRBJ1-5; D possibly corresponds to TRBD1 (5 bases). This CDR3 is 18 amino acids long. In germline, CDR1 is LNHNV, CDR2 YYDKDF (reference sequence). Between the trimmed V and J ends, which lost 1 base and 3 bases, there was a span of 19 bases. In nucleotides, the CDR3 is TGTGCCACCAGCAGAGGGGGGGGGATCGGCATTGACAATCAGCCCCAGCATTTT. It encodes CATSRGGGIGIDNQPQHF.

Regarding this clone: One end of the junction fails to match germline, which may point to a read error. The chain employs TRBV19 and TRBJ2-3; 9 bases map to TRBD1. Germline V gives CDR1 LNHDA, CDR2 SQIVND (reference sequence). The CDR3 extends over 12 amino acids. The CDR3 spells CASSSRDRAEHF. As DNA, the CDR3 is TGTGCCAGTAGTTCAAGGGACAGGGCGGAGCATTTT.

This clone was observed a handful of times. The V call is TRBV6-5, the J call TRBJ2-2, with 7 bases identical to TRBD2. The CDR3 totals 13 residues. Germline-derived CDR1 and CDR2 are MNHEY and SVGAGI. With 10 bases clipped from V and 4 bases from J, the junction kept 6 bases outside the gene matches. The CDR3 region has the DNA TGTGCCACGGGGAGGGTTCGCACCGGGGAGCTGTTTTTT. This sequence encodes CATGRVRTGELFF.

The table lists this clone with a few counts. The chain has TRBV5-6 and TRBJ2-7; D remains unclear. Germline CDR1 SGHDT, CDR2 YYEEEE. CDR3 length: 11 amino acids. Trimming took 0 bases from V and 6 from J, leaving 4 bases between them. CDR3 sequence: CASSLAFEQYF. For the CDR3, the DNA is TGTGCCAGCAGCTTGGCTTTCGAGCAGTACTTC.

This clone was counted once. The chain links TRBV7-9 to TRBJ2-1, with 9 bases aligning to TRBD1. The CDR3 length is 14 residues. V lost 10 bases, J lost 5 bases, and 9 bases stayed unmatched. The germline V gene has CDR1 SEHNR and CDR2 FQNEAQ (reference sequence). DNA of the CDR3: TGTGCCACCCGGACAGGGGAACTGGACAATGAGCAGTTCTTC. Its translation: CATRTGELDNEQFF.

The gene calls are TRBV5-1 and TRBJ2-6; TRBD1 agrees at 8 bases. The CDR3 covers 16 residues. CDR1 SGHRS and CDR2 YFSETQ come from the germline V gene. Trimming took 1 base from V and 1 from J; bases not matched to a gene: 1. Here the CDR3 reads CASSLTGGSGANVLTF. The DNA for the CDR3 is TGCGCCAGCAGCTTGACAGGGGGGTCTGGGGCCAACGTCCTGACTTTC.

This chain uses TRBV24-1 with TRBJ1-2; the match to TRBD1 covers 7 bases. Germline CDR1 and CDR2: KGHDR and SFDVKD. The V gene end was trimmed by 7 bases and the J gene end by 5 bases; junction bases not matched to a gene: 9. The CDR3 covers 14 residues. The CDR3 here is CATRSGDRDYGYTF. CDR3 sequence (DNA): TGTGCCACCAGAAGTGGCGACAGGGATTATGGCTACACCTTC.

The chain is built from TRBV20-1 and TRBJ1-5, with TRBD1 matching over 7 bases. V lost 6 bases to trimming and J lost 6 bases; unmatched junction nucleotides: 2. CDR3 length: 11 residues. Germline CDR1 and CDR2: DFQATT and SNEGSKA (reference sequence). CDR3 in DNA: TGCAGTGCAGGGGGCGGTCAGCCCCAGCATTTT. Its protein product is CSAGGGQPQHF.

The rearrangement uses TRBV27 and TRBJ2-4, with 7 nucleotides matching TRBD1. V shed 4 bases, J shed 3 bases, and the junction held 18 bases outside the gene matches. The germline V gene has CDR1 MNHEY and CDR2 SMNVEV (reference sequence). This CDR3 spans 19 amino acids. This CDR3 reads CASSSGPGQKEFGKNIQYF. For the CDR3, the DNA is TGTGCCAGCAGTTCGGGCCCGGGACAGAAAGAATTCGGCAAAAACATTCAGTACTTC.

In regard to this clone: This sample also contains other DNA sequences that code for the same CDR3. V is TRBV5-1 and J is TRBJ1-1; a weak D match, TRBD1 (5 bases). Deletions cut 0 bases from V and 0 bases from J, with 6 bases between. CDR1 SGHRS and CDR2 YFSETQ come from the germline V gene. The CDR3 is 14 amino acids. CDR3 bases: TGCGCCAGCAGCTTGGGACAGATGAACACTGAAGCTTTCTTT. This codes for CASSLGQMNTEAFF. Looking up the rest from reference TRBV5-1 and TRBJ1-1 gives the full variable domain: KAGVTQTPRYLIKTRGQQVTLSCSPISGHRSVSWYQQTPGQGLQFLFEYFSETQRNKGNFPGRFSGRQFSNSRSEMNVSTLELGDSALYLCASSLGQMNTEAFFGQGTRLTVV.

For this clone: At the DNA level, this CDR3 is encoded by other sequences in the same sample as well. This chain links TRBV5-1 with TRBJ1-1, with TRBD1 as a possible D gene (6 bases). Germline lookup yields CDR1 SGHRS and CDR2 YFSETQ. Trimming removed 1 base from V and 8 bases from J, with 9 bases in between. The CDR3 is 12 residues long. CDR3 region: CASSLPGTEAFF. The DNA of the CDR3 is TGCGCCAGCAGCTTGCCCGGGACAGAAGCTTTCTTT.

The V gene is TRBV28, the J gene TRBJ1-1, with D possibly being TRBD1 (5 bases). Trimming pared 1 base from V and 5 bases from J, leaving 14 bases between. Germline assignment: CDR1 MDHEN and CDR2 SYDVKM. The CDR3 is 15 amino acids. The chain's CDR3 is CASSLSPGRKTEAFF. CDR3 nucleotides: TGTGCCAGCAGTTTATCCCCAGGGAGGAAAACTGAAGCTTTCTTT.

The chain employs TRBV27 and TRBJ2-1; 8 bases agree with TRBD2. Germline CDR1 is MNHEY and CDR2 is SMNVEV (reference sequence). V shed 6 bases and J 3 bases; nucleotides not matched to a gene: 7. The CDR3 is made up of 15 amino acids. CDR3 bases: TGTGCCAGCAGCCCGGGACTAGGATTCTACAATGAGCAGTTCTTC. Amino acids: CASSPGLGFYNEQFF.

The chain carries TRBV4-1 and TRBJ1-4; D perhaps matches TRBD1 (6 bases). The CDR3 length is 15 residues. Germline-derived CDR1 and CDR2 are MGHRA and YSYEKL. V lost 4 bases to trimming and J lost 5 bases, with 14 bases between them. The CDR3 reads CASSLIQGINEKLFF. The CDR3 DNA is TGCGCCAGCAGCCTAATACAGGGTATCAATGAAAAACTGTTTTTT.

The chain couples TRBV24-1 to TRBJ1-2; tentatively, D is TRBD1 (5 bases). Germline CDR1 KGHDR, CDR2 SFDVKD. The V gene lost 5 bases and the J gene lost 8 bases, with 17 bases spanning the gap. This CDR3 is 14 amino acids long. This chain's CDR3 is CATSAPGGGSGYTF. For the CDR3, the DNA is TGTGCCACCAGTGCCCCGGGCGGGGGATCCGGCTACACCTTC.

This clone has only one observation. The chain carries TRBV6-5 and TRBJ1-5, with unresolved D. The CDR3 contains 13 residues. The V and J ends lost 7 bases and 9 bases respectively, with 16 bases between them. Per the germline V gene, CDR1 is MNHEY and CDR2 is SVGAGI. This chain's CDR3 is CASTSSRLRPQHF. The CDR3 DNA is TGTGCCAGCACCTCCAGCAGGTTGCGGCCCCAGCATTTT.

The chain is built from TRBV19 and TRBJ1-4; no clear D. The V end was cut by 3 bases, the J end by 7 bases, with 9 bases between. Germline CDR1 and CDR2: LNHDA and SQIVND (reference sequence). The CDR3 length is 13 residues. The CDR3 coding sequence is TGTGCCAGTAGTATGAGGATGGGTGAAAAACTGTTTTTT. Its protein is CASSMRMGEKLFF.

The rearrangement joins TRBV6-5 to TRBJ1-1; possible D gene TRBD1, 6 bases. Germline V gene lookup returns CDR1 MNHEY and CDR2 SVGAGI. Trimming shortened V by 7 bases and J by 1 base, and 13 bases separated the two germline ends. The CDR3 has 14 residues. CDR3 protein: CASKDRWGNTEAFF. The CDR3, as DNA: TGTGCCAGCAAGGACAGATGGGGGAACACTGAAGCTTTCTTT.

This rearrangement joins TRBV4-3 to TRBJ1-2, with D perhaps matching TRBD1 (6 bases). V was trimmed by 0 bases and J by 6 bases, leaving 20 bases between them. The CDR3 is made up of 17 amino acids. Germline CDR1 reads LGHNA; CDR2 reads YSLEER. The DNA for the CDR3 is TGCGCCAGCAGCCAAGAGTTTTTGATAGGACAGCTTCATGGCTACACCTTC. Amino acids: CASSQEFLIGQLHGYTF.

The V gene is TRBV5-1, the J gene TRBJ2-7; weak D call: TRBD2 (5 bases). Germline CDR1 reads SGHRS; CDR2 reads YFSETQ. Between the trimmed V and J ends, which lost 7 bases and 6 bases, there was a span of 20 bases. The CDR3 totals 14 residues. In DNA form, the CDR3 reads TGCGCCAGCGGATGTCAGTTCGGGGAGTGCGAGCAGTACTTC. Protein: CASGCQFGECEQYF.

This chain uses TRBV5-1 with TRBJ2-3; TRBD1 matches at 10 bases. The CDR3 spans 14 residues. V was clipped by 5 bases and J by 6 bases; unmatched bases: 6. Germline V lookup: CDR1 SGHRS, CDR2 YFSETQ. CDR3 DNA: TGCGCCAGCAGTCTGCGACAGGGGGCGGATACGCAGTATTTT. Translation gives CASSLRQGADTQYF. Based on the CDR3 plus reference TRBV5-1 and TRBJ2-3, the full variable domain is KAGVTQTPRYLIKTRGQQVTLSCSPISGHRSVSWYQQTPGQGLQFLFEYFSETQRNKGNFPGRFSGRQFSNSRSEMNVSTLELGDSALYLCASSLRQGADTQYFGPGTRLTVL.

The CDR3 region is CASSQVRGNEQYF. Here the CDR3 DNA reads TGTGCCAGCAGCCAAGTCCGGGGGAACGAGCAGTACTTC. The rearrangement uses TRBV14 and TRBJ2-7; perhaps TRBD2 as D (6 bases). Germline values: CDR1 SGHDN, CDR2 FVKESK. This CDR3 contains 13 residues. The ends were cut back, 1 base at V and 5 bases at J, with 9 bases in the middle.

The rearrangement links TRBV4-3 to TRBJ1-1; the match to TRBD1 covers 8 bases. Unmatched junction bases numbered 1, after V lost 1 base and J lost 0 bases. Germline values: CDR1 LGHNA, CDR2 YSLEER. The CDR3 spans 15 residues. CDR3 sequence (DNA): TGCGCCAGCAGCCAAGGGGACAGGATGAACACTGAAGCTTTCTTT. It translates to CASSQGDRMNTEAFF.